This TCR beta chain was profiled in a study of beta chain features in type 1 diabetes. The CDR3 has 15 amino acids. V gave up 6 bases and J gave up 5 bases; unmatched junction bases: 12. Germline CDR1 and CDR2: SGHTA and FQGNSA. Purity exceeding 95% was reached by all sorted populations. To note about this clone: What it recognizes is unknown.

Study findings and constraints: Insertion counts at VDJ junctions were lower in type 1 diabetes patients, who also showed more deletions there. Cells with high TCR expression could be over-represented when cDNA is sequenced. Whether HLA type affects TCRB rearrangement stayed undetermined in the present work.

The authors reverse transcribed all of the isolated RNA, so sequencing captured expressed TCRB transcripts. Generated by immunoSEQ multiplex PCR, the TCRdb table keeps only in-frame clones and is missing some. The sample carries tens of thousands of clones, 50% recorded once. This clonotype was sampled from a woman in her 30s in good health. The sample taken for sequencing was stem cell memory CD4+ T cells from blood. V gene TRBV7-2 combines with J gene TRBJ2-5; 7 nucleotides agree with TRBD2. For the CDR3, the DNA is TGTGCCAGCAGACGTACTAGCGTTCAAGTGGAGACCCAGTACTTC. Amino acid sequence: CASRRTSVQVETQYF.